This T cell receptor (beta chain) was identified in a study of T cell responses to AZD1222 COVID-19 vaccine. General study findings and limits: Mostly white British, mostly female donors; authors suggested clonal diversity may be underestimated.

The table came from immunoSEQ multiplex PCR; TCRdb's copy has only in-frame clones and leaves some out. The sample records about 150,000 clones, around 90% being singletons. The V gene end was trimmed by 4 bases and the J gene end by 2 bases; junction bases not matched to a gene: 11. CDR3 size: 17 residues. Per the germline V gene, CDR1 is SGHAT and CDR2 is FQNNGV. A word on this clone: What it binds is unknown.

The rearrangement uses TRBV11-2 and TRBJ1-2; 9 bases line up with TRBD1. The receptor was isolated from an adult in good health. The input for sequencing was peripheral blood, taken on day 0 of AZD1222 vaccination. The DNA for the CDR3 is TGTGCCAGCAGCTCAAGCACTGCCGGGACAGGGAACTATGGCTACACCTTC. Protein: CASSSSTAGTGNYGYTF. The whole variable domain, filled in from reference TRBV11-2 and TRBJ1-2, reads EAGVAQSPRYKIIEKRQSVAFWCNPISGHATLYWYQQILGQGPKLLIQFQNNGVVDDSQLPKDRFSAERLKGVDSTLKIQPAKLEDSAVYLCASSSSTAGTGNYGYTFGSGTRLTVV.